These T cell receptor beta chains were read from a single sample in a study of blood T cell repertoires in COVID-19. This table comes from immunoSEQ multiplex PCR, and its TCRdb copy is limited to in-frame clones, with some not included. The profile shows approximately 88,000 clones, roughly 87% of them singletons. Sequenced material: peripheral blood. These receptors all stem from a male donor with acute or convalescent COVID-19. The CDR3 runs from the conserved cysteine through the conserved F or W. A D gene is named only where the DNA matches it firmly. Expanded clones get a size class; other rows say once, few or many, or leave the size out.

j_call v_call clone_size d_call cdr3_aa cdr3_nt
TRBJ2-7 TRBV19 few TRBD1 CASSLGQGVYEQYF TGTGCCAGTAGCTTGGGACAGGGGGTCTACGAGCAGTACTTC
TRBJ1-1 TRBV11-2 once - CASSLVPRNTEAFF TGTGCCAGCAGCTTAGTACCCAGGAACACTGAAGCTTTCTTT
TRBJ2-2 TRBV19 - - CASTNTNTGELFF TGTGCCAGTACCAACACGAACACCGGGGAGCTGTTTTTT
TRBJ1-2 TRBV2 - TRBD1 CASSVRQGIDGYTF TGTGCCAGCAGTGTGAGACAGGGGATCGATGGCTACACCTTC
TRBJ1-1 TRBV4-1 - - CASSYYTEAFF TGCGCCAGCAGCTACTACACTGAAGCTTTCTTT
TRBJ1-6 TRBV6-6 - - CATTLTQYNSPLHF TGTGCCACCACCTTGACTCAGTATAATTCACCCCTCCACTTT
TRBJ1-2 TRBV27 - TRBD1 CASSLGGQGAGGYTF TGTGCCAGCAGTTTAGGGGGACAGGGGGCAGGTGGCTACACCTTC
TRBJ2-2 TRBV19 - TRBD2 CASTKSLAGPGELFF TGTGCCAGTACCAAGTCGCTAGCGGGGCCCGGGGAGCTGTTTTTT
TRBJ1-6 TRBV7-6 once TRBD1 CASSLGLAGGNSPLHF TGTGCCAGCAGCTTAGGCTTGGCAGGGGGGAATTCACCCCTCCACTTT
TRBJ1-4 TRBV4-1 - TRBD1 CASSQEGTGVNEKLFF TGCGCCAGCAGCCAAGAAGGGACAGGGGTTAATGAAAAACTGTTTTTT
TRBJ2-5 TRBV10-2 - - CASSESIGWASRETQYF TGCGCCAGCAGTGAGTCGATTGGGTGGGCTAGCAGGGAGACCCAGTACTTC
TRBJ1-2 TRBV5-8 once - CASSLTGLGGYTF TGTGCCAGCAGCTTAACAGGGCTAGGTGGCTACACCTTC
TRBJ1-1 TRBV15 - - CATSRDVEGAFF TGTGCCACCAGCAGGGATGTTGAGGGAGCTTTCTTT
TRBJ1-2 TRBV6-5 - - CASSPRGYGYTF TGTGCCAGCAGTCCCCGAGGCTATGGCTACACCTTC
TRBJ2-7 TRBV4-1 - - CASSQLTPSTVYEQYF TGCGCCAGCAGCCAGTTAACCCCTTCGACAGTATACGAGCAGTACTTC
TRBJ1-1 TRBV25-1 - TRBD1 CASSERPKGRQGNTEAFF TGTGCCAGCAGTGAACGGCCCAAGGGCCGACAGGGGAACACTGAAGCTTTCTTT
TRBJ1-4 TRBV19 - - CASSPRHEKNEKLFF TGTGCCAGTAGTCCGAGACACGAAAAGAATGAAAAACTGTTTTTT
TRBJ2-7 TRBV6-5 many - CASSSRGGAFEQYF TGTGCCAGCAGTTCCCGCGGAGGGGCGTTCGAGCAGTACTTC
TRBJ2-3 TRBV28 - TRBD1 CASSPLTGELTDTQYF TGTGCCAGCAGTCCCCTGACAGGGGAACTCACAGATACGCAGTATTTT
TRBJ1-4 TRBV30 - - CAWSVAGNNEKLFF TGTGCCTGGAGTGTAGCGGGAAATAATGAAAAACTGTTTTTT
TRBJ2-7 TRBV6-5 once - CASSYGGANYEQYF TGTGCCAGCAGTTATGGGGGGGCTAACTACGAGCAGTACTTC
TRBJ2-7 TRBV30 - TRBD1 CAWSVTGADYEQYF TGTGCCTGGAGTGTAACAGGGGCGGACTACGAGCAGTACTTC
TRBJ1-1 TRBV27 - - CASSLSGGPGGGTEAFF TGTGCCAGCAGTTTATCGGGGGGGCCTGGAGGGGGAACTGAAGCTTTCTTT
TRBJ2-2 TRBV5-5 - TRBD2 CASSLLFGSGGANTGELFF TGTGCCAGCAGCTTGTTGTTCGGTAGCGGGGGGGCGAACACCGGGGAGCTGTTTTTT